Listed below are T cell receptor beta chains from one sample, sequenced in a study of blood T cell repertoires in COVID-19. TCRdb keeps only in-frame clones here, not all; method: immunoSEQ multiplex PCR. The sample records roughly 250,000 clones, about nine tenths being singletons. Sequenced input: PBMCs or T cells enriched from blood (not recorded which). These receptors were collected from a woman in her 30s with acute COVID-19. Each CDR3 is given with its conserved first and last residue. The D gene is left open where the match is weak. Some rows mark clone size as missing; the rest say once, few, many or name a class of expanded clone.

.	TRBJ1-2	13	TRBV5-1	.	TGCGCCAGCGGACCCGGACAGAACTATGGCTACACCTTC	CASGPGQNYGYTF
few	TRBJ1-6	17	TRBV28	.	TGTGCCAGCAGTTTATATCGCTTGAGCTCCTATAATTCACCCCTCCACTTT	CASSLYRLSSYNSPLHF
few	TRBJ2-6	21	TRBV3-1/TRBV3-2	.	TGTGCCAGCAGTCTCGACCTCCGAAGACTAGTCGGGTTACCTGGGGCCAACGTCCTGACTTTC	CASSLDLRRLVGLPGANVLTF
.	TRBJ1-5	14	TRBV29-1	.	TGCAGCGTTGCCCCCGCAGGGGGCAATCAGCCCCAGCATTTT	CSVAPAGGNQPQHF
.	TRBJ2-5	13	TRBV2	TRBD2	TGTGCCAGCCGTAGCGGGGTTGAAGAGACCCAGTACTTC	CASRSGVEETQYF
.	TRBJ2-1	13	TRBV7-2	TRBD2	TGTGCCAGCAGTCCGAGGGGAGGGCATGAGCAGTTCTTC	CASSPRGGHEQFF
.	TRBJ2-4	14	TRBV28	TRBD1	TGTGCCAGCTCTGACCCGGGACAGAGAAACATTCAGTACTTC	CASSDPGQRNIQYF
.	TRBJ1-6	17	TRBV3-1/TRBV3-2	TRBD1	TGTGCCAGCAGCCTCTCGGGGCAGGGGGGCTATAATTCACCCCTCCACTTT	CASSLSGQGGYNSPLHF
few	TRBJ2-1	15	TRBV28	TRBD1	TGTGCCAGCAGTTCCGGACAGGGCATCAACAATGAGCAGTTCTTC	CASSSGQGINNEQFF
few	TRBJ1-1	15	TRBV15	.	TGTGCCACCTCGCAACAGCGGGGACCGAACACTGAAGCTTTCTTT	CATSQQRGPNTEAFF
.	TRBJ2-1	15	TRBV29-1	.	TGCAGCGTTGTTGGTGGGGCCGTCACCTACAATGAGCAGTTCTTC	CSVVGGAVTYNEQFF
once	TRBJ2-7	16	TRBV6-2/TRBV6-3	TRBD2	TGTGCCAGCAGTTACTCGGTGACTAGCGGGAGATTTAAGAAGGACTTC	CASSYSVTSGRFKKDF
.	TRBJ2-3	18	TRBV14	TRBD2	TGTGCCAGCAGCCAAGATATACGTCGGGGGGATTGGACAGATACGCAGTATTTT	CASSQDIRRGDWTDTQYF
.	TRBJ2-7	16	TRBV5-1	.	TGCGCCAGCAGCTTGGTAGGGGGAGGGCCCCCCTACGAGCAGTACTTC	CASSLVGGGPPYEQYF
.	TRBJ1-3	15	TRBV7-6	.	TGTGCCAGCAGCCCCACGGTCTGGTCAGGAAACACCATATATTTT	CASSPTVWSGNTIYF
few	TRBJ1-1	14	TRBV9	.	TGTGCCAGCAGCGTTTCAGGGGCGGGCACTGAAGCTTTCTTT	CASSVSGAGTEAFF
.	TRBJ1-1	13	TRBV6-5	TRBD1	TGTGCCAGCTCCCAGGCAGGGGGGACTGAAGCTTTCTTT	CASSQAGGTEAFF
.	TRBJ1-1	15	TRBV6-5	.	TGTGCCAGCAGCCACCGACAGAGCATGAACACTGAAGCTTTCTTT	CASSHRQSMNTEAFF
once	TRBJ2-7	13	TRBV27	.	TGTGCCACCTCCGTGGATACAGGGTGGGAGCAGTACTTC	CATSVDTGWEQYF
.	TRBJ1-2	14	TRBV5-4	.	TGTGCCAGCAGCTACAGGGCGGGGGACTATGGCTACACCTTC	CASSYRAGDYGYTF
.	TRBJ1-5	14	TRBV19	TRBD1	TGTGCCAGTAGTATAGGACAGGGGATCCAGCCCCAGCATTTT	CASSIGQGIQPQHF
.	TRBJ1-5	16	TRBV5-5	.	TGTGCCAGCAGCCTGGAGGGGTTAGAGGGCAATCAGCCCCAGCATTTT	CASSLEGLEGNQPQHF
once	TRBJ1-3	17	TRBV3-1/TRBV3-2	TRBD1	TGTGCCAGTCTCAAGGCCGACAGGGTTTACTCTGGAAACACCATATATTTT	CASLKADRVYSGNTIYF
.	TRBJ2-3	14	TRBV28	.	TGTGCCAGCATTGCGGGACCGAGCACAGATACGCAGTATTTT	CASIAGPSTDTQYF
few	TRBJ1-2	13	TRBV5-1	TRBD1	TGCGCCAGCAGCGCCGACAGGGTATGGGGCTACACCTTC	CASSADRVWGYTF
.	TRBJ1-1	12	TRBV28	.	TGTGCCAGTCTTCAGGGGAACACTGAAGCTTTCTTT	CASLQGNTEAFF
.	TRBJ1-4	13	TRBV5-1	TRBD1	TGCGCCAGCAGGGGGACAGGGACTGAAAAACTGTTTTTT	CASRGTGTEKLFF
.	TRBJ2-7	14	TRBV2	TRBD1	TGTGCCAGCAGGAAGGGGACAGGGGCGGGCGAGCAGTACTTC	CASRKGTGAGEQYF
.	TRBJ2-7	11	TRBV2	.	TGTGCCAGCAATCGGGGGTACGAGCAGTACTTC	CASNRGYEQYF
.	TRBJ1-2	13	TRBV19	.	TGTGCCAGTAGTATGCGGGGGGCGAATGGCTACACCTTC	CASSMRGANGYTF
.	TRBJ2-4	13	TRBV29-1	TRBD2	TGCAGCGTGGGGGAGGGCCAAAAAAACATTCAGTACTTC	CSVGEGQKNIQYF
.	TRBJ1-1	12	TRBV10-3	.	TGTGCCATCACCGAAGGAACGGGGGGTGCTTTCTTT	CAITEGTGGAFF
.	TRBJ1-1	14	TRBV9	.	TGTGCCAGCAGCGTCTTGGGGGGGAACACTGAAGCTTTCTTT	CASSVLGGNTEAFF
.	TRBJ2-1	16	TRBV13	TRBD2	TGTGCCAGCAGCTTCGTAGCGGGGGGGGTATACAATGAGCAGTTCTTC	CASSFVAGGVYNEQFF
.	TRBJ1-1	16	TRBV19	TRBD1	TGTGCCAGTAGACCTCGAACGGGACAGGGGAACACTGAAGCTTTCTTT	CASRPRTGQGNTEAFF
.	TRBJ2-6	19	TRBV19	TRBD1	TGTGCCAGTAGTATTCAAGGGACAGGGTTTACCTCTGGGGCCAACGTCCTGACTTTC	CASSIQGTGFTSGANVLTF
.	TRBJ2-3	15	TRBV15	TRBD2	TGTGCCACCAGCACCCGGACTAGCGCGTTCGATACGCAGTATTTT	CATSTRTSAFDTQYF
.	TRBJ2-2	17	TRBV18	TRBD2	TGTGCCAGCTCACCGCAGCTAGCGGGACTCAGTAACGGGGAGCTGTTTTTT	CASSPQLAGLSNGELFF
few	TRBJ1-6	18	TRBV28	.	TGTGCCAGCAGCAAAATTAACAGGGCATACAGTGATAATTCACCCCTCCACTTT	CASSKINRAYSDNSPLHF
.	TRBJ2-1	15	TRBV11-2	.	TGTGCCAGCACCGAAACAGGCGGCCCCTACAATGAGCAGTTCTTC	CASTETGGPYNEQFF
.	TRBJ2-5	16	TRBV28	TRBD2	TGTGCCAGCAGTGGGGTCGGGGCGGGAGCACAAGAGACCCAGTACTTC	CASSGVGAGAQETQYF
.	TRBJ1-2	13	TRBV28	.	TGTGCCAGCAGTTTTGGACAGAACTATGGCTACACCTTC	CASSFGQNYGYTF
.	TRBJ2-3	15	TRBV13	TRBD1	TGTGCCAGCAGCTGGGACAGGGATGAAGAGATACAGCAGTATTTT	CASSWDRDEEIQQYF
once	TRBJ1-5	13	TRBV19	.	TGTGCCAGTAGTATCCGGTTCAATCAGCCCCAGCATTTT	CASSIRFNQPQHF
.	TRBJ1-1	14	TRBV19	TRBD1	TGTGCCAGTAGTGACGGGACAGGGGGCAGAAATGCTTTCTTT	CASSDGTGGRNAFF